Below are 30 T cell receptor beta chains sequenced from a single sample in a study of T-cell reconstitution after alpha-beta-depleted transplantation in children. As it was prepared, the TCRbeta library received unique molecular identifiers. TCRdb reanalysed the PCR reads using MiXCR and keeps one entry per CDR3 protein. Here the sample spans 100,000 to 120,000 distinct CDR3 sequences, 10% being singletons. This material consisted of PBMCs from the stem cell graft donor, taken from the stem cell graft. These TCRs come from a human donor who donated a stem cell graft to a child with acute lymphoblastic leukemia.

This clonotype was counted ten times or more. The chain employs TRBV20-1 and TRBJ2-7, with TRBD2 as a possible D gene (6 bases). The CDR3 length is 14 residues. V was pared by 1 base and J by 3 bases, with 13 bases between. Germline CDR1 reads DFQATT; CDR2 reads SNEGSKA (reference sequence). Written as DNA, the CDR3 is TGCAGTGCTAGAGCCCTAGCGCACCACTACGAGCAGTACTTC. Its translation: CSARALAHHYEQYF.

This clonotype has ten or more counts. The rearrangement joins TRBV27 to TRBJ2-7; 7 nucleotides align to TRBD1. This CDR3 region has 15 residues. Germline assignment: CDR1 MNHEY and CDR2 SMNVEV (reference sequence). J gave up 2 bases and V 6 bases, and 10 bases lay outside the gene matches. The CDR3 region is CASRTPGQYTYEQYF. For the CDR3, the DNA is TGTGCCAGCAGGACGCCGGGACAGTATACCTACGAGCAGTACTTC.

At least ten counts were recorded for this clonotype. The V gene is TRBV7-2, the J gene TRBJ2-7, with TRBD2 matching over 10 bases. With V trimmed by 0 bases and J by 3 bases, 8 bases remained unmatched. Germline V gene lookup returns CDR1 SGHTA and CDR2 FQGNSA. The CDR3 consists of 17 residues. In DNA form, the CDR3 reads TGTGCCAGCAGCTTAGCTCCTAGCGGGAGAGGGGACTACGAGCAGTACTTC. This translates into CASSLAPSGRGDYEQYF. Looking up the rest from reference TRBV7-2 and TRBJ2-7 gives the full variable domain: GAGVSQSPSNKVTEKGKDVELRCDPISGHTALYWYRQSLGQGLEFLIYFQGNSAPDKSGLPSDRFSAERTGGSVSTLTIQRTQQEDSAVYLCASSLAPSGRGDYEQYFGPGTRLTVT.

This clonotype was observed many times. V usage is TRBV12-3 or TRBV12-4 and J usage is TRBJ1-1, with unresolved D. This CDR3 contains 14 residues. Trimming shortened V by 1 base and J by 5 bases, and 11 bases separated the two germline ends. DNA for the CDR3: TGTGCCAGCAGTTTAGAAACGGGAAGAACTGAAGCTTTCTTT. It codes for CASSLETGRTEAFF.

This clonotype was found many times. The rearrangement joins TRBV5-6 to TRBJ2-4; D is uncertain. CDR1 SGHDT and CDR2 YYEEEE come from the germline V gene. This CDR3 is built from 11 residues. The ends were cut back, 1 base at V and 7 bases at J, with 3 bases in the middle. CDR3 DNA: TGTGCCAGCAGCTTGCAGAACATTCAGTACTTC. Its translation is CASSLQNIQYF. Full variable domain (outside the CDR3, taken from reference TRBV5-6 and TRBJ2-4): DAGVTQSPTHLIKTRGQQVTLRCSPKSGHDTVSWYQQALGQGPQFIFQYYEEEERQRGNFPDRFSGHQFPNYSSELNVNALLLGDSALYLCASSLQNIQYFGAGTRLSVL.

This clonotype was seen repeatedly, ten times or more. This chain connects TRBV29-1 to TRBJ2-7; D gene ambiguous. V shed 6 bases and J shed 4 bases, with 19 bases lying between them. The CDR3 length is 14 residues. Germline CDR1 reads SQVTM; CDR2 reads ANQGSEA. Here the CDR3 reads CSVVPDTLFYEQYF. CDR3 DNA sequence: TGCAGCGTCGTCCCCGACACCTTATTTTACGAGCAGTACTTC.

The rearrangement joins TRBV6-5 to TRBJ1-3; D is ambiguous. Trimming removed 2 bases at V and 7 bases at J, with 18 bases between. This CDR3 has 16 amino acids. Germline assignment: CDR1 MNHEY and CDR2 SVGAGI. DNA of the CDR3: TGTGCCAGCAGTTACCTCGACCGAGCGAGTATGAACACCATATATTTT. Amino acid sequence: CASSYLDRASMNTIYF.

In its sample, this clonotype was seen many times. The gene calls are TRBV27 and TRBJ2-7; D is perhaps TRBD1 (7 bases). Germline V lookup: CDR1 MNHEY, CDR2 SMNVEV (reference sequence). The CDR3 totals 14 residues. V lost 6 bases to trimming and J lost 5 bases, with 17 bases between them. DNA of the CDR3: TGTGCCAGCAGGAGACAGGGCGGGATCCACGAGCAGTACTTC. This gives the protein CASRRQGGIHEQYF.

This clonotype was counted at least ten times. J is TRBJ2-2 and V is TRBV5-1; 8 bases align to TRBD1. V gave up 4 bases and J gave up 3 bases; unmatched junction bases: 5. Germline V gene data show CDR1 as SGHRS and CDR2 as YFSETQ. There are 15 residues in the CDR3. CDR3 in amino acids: CASSVSGGDTGELFF. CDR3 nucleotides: TGCGCCAGCAGCGTTTCAGGGGGCGACACCGGGGAGCTGTTTTTT.

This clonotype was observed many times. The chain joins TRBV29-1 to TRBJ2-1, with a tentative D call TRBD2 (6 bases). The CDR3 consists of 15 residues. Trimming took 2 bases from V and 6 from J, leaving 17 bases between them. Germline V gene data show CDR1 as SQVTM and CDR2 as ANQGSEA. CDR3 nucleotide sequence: TGCAGCGTTGAATACTATCGCGGGATGGGCAATGAGCAGTTCTTC. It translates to CSVEYYRGMGNEQFF.

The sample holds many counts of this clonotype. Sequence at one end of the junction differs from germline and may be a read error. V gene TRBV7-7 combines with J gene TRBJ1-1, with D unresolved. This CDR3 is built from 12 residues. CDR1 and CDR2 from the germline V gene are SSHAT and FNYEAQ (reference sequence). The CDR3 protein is CASSPTNTEAFF. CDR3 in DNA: TGTGCTAGCAGCCCCACTAACACTGAAGCTTTCTTT.

Here the CDR3 reads CATSDPGPSGNTIYF. The DNA of the CDR3 is TGTGCCACCAGTGATCCCGGGCCCTCTGGAAACACCATATATTTT. The chain recombines TRBV24-1 with TRBJ1-3, with D unclear. V was shortened by 3 bases and J by 0 bases, with 8 bases between the two germline ends. CDR3 length: 15 residues. Germline V gives CDR1 KGHDR, CDR2 SFDVKD.

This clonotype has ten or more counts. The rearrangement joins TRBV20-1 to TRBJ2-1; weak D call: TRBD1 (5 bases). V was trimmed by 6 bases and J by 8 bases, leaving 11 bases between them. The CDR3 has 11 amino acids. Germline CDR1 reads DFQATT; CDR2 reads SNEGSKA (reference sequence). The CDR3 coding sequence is TGCAGTGCCGCCGCCAGGGATGAGCAGTTCTTC. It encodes CSAAARDEQFF.

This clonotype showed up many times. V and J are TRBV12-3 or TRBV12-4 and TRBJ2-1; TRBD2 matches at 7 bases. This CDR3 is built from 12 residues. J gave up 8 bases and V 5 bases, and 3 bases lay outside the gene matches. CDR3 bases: TGTGCCAGCAGTCTGGGGGGGGATGAGCAGTTCTTC. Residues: CASSLGGDEQFF.

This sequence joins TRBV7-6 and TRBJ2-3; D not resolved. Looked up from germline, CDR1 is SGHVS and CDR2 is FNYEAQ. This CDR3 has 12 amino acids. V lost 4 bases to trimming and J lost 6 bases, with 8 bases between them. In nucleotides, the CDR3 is TGTGCCAGCAGCTACCTGAGCGATACGCAGTATTTT. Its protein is CASSYLSDTQYF.

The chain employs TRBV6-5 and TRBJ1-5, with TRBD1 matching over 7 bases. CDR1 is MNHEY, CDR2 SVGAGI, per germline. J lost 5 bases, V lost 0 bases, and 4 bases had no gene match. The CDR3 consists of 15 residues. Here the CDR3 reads CASSYSYRGDQPQHF. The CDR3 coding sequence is TGTGCCAGCAGTTACTCGTACAGGGGCGATCAGCCCCAGCATTTT.

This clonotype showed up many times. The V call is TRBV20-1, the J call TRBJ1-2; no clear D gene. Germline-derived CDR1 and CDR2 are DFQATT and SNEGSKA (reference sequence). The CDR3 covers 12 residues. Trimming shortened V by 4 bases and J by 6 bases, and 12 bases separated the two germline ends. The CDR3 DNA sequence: TGCAGTGCTACCAAATCGGGTGATGGCTACACCTTC. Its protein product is CSATKSGDGYTF.

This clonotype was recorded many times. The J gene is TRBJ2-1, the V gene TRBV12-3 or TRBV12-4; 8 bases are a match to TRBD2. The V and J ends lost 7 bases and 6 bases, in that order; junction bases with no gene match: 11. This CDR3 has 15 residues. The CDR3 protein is CASTLAGGLPNEQFF. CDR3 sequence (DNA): TGTGCCAGCACCCTGGCGGGGGGCCTTCCCAATGAGCAGTTCTTC.

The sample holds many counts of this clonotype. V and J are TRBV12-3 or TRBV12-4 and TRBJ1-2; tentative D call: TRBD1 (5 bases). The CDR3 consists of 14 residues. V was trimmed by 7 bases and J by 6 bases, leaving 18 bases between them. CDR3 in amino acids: CASKKTRTGDGYTF. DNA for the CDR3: TGTGCCAGCAAGAAGACCAGGACGGGGGATGGCTACACCTTC.

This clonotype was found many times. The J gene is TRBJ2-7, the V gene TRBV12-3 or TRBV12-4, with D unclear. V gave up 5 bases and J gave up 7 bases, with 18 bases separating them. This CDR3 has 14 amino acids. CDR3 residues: CASSTDTNVLEQYF. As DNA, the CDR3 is TGTGCCAGCAGTACTGACACCAACGTCTTAGAGCAGTACTTC.

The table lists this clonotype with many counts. Written as DNA, the CDR3 is TGTGCCGGCGGGCAGTTTTACAATGAGCAGTTCTTC. This sequence encodes CAGGQFYNEQFF. J is TRBJ2-1 and V is TRBV6-6; D perhaps matches TRBD2 (5 bases). The germline V and J ends were trimmed by 11 bases and 4 bases, with 12 bases remaining between them. The CDR3 is made up of 12 amino acids. Germline CDR1 reads MNHNY; CDR2 reads SVGAGI (reference sequence).

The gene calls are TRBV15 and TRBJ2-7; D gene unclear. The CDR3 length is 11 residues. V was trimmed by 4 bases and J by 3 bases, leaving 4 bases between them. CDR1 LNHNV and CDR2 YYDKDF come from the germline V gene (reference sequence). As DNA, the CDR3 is TGTGCCACCAGCACAGGCTACGAGCAGTACTTC. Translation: CATSTGYEQYF.

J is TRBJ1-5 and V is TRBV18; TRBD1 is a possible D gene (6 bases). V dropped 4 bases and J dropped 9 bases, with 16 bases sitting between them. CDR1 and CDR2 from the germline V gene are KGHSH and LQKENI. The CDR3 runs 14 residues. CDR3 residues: CASSRVQGSWPQHF. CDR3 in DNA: TGTGCCAGCTCACGGGTTCAGGGGAGTTGGCCCCAGCATTTT. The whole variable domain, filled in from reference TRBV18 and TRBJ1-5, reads NAGVMQNPRHLVRRRGQEARLRCSPMKGHSHVYWYRQLPEEGLKFMVYLQKENIIDESGMPKERFSAEFPKEGPSILRIQQVVRGDSAAYFCASSRVQGSWPQHFGDGTRLSIL.

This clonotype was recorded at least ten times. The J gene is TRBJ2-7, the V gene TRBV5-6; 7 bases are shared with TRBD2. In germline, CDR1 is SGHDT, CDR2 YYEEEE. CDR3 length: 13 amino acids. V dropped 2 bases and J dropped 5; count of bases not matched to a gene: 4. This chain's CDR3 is CASSFTSEHEQYF. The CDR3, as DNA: TGTGCCAGCAGCTTCACTAGCGAGCACGAGCAGTACTTC.

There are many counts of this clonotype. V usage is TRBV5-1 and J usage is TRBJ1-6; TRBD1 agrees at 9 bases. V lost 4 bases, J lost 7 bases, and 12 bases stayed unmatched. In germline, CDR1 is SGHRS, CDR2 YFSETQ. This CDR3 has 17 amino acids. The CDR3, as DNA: TGCGCCAGCAGCCGTAGGCCCCCCGGACAGGGGAATTCACCCCTCCACTTT. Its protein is CASSRRPPGQGNSPLHF. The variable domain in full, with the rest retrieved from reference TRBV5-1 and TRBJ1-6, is KAGVTQTPRYLIKTRGQQVTLSCSPISGHRSVSWYQQTPGQGLQFLFEYFSETQRNKGNFPGRFSGRQFSNSRSEMNVSTLELGDSALYLCASSRRPPGQGNSPLHFGNGTRLTVT.

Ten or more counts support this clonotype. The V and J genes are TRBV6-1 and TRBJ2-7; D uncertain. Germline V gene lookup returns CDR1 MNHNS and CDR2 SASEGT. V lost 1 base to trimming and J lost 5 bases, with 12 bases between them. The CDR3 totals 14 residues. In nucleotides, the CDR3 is TGTGCCAGCAGTGAAGGGGTCATGTTGGACGAGCAGTACTTC. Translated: CASSEGVMLDEQYF.

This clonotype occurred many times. In DNA, the CDR3 is TGTGCCACCAGCTTTCGGGTGAATGAGCAGTTCTTC. As protein: CATSFRVNEQFF. V is TRBV24-1 and J is TRBJ2-1; the D is unclear. The CDR3 consists of 12 residues. Germline assignment: CDR1 KGHDR and CDR2 SFDVKD. The V gene lost 7 bases and the J gene lost 7 bases, with 10 bases spanning the gap.

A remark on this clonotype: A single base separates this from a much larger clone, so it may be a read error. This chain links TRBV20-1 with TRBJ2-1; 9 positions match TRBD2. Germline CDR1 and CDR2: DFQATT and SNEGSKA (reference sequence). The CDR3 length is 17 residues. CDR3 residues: CCARDILAGMAYNEQFF. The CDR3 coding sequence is TGCTGTGCTAGAGATATACTAGCGGGCATGGCCTACAATGAGCAGTTCTTC.

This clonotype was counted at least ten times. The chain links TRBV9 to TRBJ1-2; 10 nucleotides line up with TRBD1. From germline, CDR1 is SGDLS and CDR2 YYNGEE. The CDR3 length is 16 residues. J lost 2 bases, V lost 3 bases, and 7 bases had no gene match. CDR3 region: CASSGGTGESNYGYTF. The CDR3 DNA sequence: TGTGCCAGCAGCGGCGGGACAGGGGAGTCGAACTATGGCTACACCTTC.

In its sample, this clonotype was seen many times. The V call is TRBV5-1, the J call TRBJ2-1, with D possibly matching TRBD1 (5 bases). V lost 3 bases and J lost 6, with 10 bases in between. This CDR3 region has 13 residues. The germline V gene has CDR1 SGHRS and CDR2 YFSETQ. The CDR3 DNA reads TGCGCCAGCAGCTCAATACAGGTCAATGAGCAGTTCTTC. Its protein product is CASSSIQVNEQFF.